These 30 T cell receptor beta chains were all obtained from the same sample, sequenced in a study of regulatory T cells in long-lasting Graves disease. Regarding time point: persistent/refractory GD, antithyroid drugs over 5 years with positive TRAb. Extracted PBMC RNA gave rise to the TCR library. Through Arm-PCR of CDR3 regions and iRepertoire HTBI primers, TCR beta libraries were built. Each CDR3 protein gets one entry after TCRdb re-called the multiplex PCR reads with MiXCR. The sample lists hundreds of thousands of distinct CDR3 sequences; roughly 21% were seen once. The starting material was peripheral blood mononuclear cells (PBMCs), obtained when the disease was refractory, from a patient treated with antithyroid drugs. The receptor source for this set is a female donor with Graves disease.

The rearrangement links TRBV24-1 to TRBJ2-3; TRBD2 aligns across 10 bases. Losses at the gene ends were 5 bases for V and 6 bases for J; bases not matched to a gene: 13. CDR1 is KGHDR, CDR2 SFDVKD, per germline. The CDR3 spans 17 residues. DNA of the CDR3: TGTGCCACCAGTGGGACTAGCGGCATACTACTAGGGGATACGCAGTATTTT. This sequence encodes CATSGTSGILLGDTQYF.

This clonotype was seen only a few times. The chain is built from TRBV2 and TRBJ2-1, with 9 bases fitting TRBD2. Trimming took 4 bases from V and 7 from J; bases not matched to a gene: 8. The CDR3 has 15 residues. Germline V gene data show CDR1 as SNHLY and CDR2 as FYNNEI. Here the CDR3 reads CASSVGGRARNEQFF. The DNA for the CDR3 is TGTGCCAGCAGTGTTGGCGGGAGGGCCAGGAATGAGCAGTTCTTC.

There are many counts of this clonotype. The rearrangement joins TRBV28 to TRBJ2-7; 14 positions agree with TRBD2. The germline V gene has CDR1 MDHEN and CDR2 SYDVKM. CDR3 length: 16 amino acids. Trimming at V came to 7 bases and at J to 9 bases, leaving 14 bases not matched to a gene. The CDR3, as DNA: TGTGCCAGCATCCCAGGGAAGGGACTAGCGGGGGACGGGCAGTACTTC. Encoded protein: CASIPGKGLAGDGQYF. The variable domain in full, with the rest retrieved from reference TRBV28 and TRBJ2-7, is DVKVTQSSRYLVKRTGEKVFLECVQDMDHENMFWYRQDPGLGLRLIYFSYDVKMKEKGDIPEGYSVSREKKERFSLILESASTNQTSMYLCASIPGKGLAGDGQYFGPGTRLTVT.

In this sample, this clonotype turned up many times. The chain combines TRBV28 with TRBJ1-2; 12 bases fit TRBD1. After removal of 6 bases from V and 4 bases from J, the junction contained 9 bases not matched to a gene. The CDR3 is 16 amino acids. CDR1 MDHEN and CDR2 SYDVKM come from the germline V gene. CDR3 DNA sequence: TGTGCCAGCAGACGCACCGGGACAGGGGGCGGCTATGGCTACACCTTC. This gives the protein CASRRTGTGGGYGYTF.

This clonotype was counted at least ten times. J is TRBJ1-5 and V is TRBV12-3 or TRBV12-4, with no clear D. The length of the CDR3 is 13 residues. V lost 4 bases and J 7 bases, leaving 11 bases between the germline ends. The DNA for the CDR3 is TGTGCCAGCAGTTCCCAAGAACAGCAGCCCCAGCATTTT. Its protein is CASSSQEQQPQHF.

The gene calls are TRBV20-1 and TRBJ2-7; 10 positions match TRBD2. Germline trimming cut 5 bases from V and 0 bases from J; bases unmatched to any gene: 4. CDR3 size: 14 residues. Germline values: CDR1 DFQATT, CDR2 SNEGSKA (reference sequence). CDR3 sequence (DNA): TGCAGTGCTCCCGGGACTAGCGACTCCTACGAGCAGTACTTC. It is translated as CSAPGTSDSYEQYF.

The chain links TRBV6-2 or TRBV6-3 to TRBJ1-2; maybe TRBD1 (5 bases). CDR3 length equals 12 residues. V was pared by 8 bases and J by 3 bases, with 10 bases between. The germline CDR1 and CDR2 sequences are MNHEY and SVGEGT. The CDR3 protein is CASATGDYGYTF. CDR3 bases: TGTGCCAGCGCGACGGGGGACTATGGCTACACCTTC.

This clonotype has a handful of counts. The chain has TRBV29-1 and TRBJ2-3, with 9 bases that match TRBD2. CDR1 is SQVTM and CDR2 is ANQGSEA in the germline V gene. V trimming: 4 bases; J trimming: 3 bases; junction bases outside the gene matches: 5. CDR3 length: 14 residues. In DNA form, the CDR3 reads TGCAGCGTTGGCAGCGGGGGGAGAACAGATACGCAGTATTTT. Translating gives CSVGSGGRTDTQYF.

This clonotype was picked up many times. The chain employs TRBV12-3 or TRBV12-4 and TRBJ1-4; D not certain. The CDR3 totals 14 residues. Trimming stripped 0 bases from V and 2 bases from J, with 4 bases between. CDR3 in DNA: TGTGCCAGCAGTTTAGCCGAGACTAATGAAAAACTGTTTTTT. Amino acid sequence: CASSLAETNEKLFF.

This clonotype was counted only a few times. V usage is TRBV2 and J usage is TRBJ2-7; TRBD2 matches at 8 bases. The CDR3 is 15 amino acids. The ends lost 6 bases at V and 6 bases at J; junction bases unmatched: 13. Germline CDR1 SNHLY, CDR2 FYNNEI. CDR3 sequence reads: CASSNSGRAPSEQYF. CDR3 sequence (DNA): TGTGCCAGCAGCAACAGCGGGAGAGCGCCTAGCGAGCAGTACTTC.

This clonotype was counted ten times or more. The CDR3, as DNA: TGTGCCAGCAGCTTAACAGTCCTACGGGACAGACAAGAGACCCAGTACTTC. This gives the protein CASSLTVLRDRQETQYF. V and J are TRBV7-8 and TRBJ2-5; 7 positions agree with TRBD1. Trimming removed 2 bases from V and 2 bases from J; junction bases left unmatched: 11. Germline V gene data show CDR1 as SGHVS and CDR2 as FQNEAQ. The CDR3 runs to 17 residues.

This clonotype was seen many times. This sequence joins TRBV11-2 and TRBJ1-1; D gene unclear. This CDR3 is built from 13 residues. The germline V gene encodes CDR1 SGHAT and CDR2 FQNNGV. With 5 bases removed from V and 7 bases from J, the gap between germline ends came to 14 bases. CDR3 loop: CASSAGVTNEAFF. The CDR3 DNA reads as TGTGCCAGCAGCGCGGGAGTGACTAATGAAGCTTTCTTT. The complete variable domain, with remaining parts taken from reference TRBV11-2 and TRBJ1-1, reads EAGVAQSPRYKIIEKRQSVAFWCNPISGHATLYWYQQILGQGPKLLIQFQNNGVVDDSQLPKDRFSAERLKGVDSTLKIQPAKLEDSAVYLCASSAGVTNEAFFGQGTRLTVV.

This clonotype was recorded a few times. In DNA, the CDR3 is TGTGCCAGCAGCGTAGTAGGGGCCGCGACGAACACCGGGGAGCTGTTTTTT. Translation gives CASSVVGAATNTGELFF. The rearrangement joins TRBV9 to TRBJ2-2; D might be TRBD1 (5 bases). The CDR3 is made up of 17 amino acids. Germline CDR1 SGDLS, CDR2 YYNGEE. The V gene lost 0 bases and the J gene lost 0 bases, with 12 bases spanning the gap.

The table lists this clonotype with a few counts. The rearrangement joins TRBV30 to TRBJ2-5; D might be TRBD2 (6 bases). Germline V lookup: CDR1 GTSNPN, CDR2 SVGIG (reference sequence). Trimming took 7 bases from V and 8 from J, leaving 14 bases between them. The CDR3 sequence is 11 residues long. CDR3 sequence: CASTGESTQYF. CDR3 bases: TGTGCCTCTACGGGGGAGAGCACCCAGTACTTC.

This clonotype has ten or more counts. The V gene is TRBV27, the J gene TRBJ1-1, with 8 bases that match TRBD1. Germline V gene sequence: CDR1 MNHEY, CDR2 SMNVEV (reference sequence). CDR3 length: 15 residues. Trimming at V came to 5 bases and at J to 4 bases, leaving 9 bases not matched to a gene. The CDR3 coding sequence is TGTGCCAGCAGTGACTTCGGACAGGGAGTCACTGAAGCTTTCTTT. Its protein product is CASSDFGQGVTEAFF.

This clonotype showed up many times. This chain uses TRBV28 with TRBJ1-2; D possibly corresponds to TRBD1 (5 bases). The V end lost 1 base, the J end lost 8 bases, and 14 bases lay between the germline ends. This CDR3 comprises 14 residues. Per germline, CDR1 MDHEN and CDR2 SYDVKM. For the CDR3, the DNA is TGTGCCAGCAGTTTATTGGACAACGCGGACGGCTACACCTTC. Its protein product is CASSLLDNADGYTF.

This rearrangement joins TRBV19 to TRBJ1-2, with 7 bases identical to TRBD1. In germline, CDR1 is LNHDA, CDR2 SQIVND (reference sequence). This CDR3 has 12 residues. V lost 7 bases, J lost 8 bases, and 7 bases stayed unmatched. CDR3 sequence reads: CASKEGARGYTF. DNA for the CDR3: TGTGCCAGTAAGGAGGGGGCTCGCGGCTACACCTTC.

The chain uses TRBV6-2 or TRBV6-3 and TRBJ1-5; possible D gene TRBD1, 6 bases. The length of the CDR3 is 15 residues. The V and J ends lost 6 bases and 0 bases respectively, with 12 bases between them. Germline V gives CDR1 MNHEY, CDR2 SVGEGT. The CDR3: CASRLNRDSNQPQHF. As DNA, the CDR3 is TGTGCCAGCAGATTGAACAGGGATAGCAATCAGCCCCAGCATTTT.

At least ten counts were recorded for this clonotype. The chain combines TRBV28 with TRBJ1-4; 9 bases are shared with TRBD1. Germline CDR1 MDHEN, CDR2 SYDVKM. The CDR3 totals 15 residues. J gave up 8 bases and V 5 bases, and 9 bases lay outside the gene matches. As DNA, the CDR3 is TGTGCCAGCAGTCGGGGGACAGGGCTTGGCGAAAAACTGTTTTTT. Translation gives CASSRGTGLGEKLFF.

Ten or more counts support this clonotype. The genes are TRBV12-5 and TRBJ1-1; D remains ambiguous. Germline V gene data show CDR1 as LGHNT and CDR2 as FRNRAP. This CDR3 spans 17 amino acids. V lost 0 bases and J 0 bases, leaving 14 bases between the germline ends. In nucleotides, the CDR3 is TGTGCTAGTGGTTTGGTACTGGGTGGAGGGATGAACACTGAAGCTTTCTTT. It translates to CASGLVLGGGMNTEAFF.

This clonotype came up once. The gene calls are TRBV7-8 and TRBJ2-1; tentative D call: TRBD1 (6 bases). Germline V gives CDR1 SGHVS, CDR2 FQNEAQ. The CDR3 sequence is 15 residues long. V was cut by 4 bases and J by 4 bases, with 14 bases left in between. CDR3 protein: CASSSPGAKYNEQFF. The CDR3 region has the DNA TGTGCCAGCAGCTCCCCAGGGGCAAAGTACAATGAGCAGTTCTTC. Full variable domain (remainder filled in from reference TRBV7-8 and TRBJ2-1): GAGVSQSPRYKVAKRGQDVALRCDPISGHVSLFWYQQALGQGPEFLTYFQNEAQLDKSGLPSDRFFAERPEGSVSTLKIQRTQQEDSAVYLCASSSPGAKYNEQFFGPGTRLTVL.

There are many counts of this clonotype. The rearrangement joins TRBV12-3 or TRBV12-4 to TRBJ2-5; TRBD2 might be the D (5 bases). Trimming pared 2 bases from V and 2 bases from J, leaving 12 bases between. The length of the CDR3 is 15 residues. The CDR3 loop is CASSLLLARQETQYF. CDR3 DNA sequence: TGTGCCAGCAGTTTACTCCTAGCCAGACAAGAGACCCAGTACTTC.

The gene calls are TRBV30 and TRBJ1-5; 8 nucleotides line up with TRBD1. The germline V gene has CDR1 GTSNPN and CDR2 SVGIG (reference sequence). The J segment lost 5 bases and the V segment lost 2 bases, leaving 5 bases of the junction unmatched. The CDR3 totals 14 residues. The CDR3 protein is CAWSLLDRDQPQHF. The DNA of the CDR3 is TGTGCCTGGAGTCTCCTGGACAGGGATCAGCCCCAGCATTTT.

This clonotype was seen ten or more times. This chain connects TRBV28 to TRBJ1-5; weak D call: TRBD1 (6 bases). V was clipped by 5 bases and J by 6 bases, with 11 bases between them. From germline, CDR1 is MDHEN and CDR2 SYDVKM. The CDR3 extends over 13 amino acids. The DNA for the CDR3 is TGTGCCAGCAGTGAAACAGGGATTCAGCCCCAGCATTTT. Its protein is CASSETGIQPQHF.

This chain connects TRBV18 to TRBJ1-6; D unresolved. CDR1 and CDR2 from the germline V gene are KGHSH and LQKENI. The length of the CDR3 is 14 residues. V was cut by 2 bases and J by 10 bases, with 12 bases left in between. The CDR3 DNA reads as TGTGCCAGCTCACCATCTGAGGGTTACTCACCCCTCCACTTT. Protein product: CASSPSEGYSPLHF.

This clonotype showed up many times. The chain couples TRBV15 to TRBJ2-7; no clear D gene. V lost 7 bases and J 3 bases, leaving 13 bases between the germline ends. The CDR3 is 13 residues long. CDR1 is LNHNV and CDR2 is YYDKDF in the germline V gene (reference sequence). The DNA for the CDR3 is TGTGCCACCACCGGAGCCTTCGGCTACGAGCAGTACTTC. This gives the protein CATTGAFGYEQYF. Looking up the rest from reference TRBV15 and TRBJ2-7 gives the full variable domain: DAMVIQNPRYQVTQFGKPVTLSCSQTLNHNVMYWYQQKSSQAPKLLFHYYDKDFNNEADTPDNFQSRRPNTSFCFLDIRSPGLGDTAMYLCATTGAFGYEQYFGPGTRLTVT.

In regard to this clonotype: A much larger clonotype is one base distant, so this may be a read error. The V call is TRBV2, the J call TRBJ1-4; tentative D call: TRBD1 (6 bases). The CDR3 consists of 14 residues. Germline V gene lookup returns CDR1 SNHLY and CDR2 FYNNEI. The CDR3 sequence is CASSSQGGDEKPFF. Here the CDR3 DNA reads TGTGCCAGCAGCTCACAGGGTGGTGATGAAAAACCGTTTTTT.

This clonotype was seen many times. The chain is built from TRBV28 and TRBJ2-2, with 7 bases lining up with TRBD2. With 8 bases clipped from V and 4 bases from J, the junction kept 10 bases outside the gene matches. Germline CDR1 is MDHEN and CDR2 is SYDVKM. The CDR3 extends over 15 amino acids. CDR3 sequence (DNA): TGTGCCAGCTGTAGCGGGTGGGGGAGCACCGGGGAGCTGTTTTTT. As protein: CASCSGWGSTGELFF.

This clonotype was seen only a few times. CDR3 in DNA: TGTGCCAGCAGCCACCCAGGGGACCCGAGCACCGGGGAGCTGTTTTTT. Translating gives CASSHPGDPSTGELFF. The chain joins TRBV5-4 to TRBJ2-2, with D tentatively TRBD1 (6 bases). The germline CDR1 and CDR2 sequences are SGHNT and YYREEE (reference sequence). V lost 4 bases to trimming and J lost 4 bases, with 17 bases between them. The CDR3 extends over 16 amino acids.

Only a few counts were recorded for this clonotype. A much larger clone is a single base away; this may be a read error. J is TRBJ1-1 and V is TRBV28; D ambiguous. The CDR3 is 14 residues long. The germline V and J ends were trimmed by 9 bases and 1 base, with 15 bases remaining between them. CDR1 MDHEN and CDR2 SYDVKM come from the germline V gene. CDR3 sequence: CASPGPSENTEAFF. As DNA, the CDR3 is TGTGCCAGTCCTGGCCCGAGCGAGAACACTGAAGCTTTCTTT. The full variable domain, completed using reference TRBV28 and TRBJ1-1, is DVKVTQSSRYLVKRTGEKVFLECVQDMDHENMFWYRQDPGLGLRLIYFSYDVKMKEKGDIPEGYSVSREKKERFSLILESASTNQTSMYLCASPGPSENTEAFFGQGTRLTVV.